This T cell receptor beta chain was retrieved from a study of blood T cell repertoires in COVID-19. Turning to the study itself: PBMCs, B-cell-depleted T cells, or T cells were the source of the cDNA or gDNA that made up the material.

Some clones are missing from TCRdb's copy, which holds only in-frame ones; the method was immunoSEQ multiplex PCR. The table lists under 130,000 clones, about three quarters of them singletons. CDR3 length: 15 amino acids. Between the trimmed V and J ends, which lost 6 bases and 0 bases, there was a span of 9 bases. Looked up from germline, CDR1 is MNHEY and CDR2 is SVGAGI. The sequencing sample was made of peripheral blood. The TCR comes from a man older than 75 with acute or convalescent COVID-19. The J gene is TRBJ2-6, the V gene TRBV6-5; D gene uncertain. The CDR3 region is CASSRLVSGANVLTF. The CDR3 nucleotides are TGTGCCAGCAGCCGACTGGTCTCTGGGGCCAACGTCCTGACTTTC.